This is a list of T cell receptor beta chains from one sample in a study of blood T cell repertoires in COVID-19. Here immunoSEQ multiplex PCR was the method, and the copy in TCRdb shows in-frame clones only, minus some. The sample gives roughly 150,000 clones, approximately 91% of which show up once; roughly 4.5% is in the top ten. Input material: peripheral blood. The receptors originated from a man in his late teens or twenties with COVID-19, enrolled during active disease. CDR3s include the opening cysteine and the closing phenylalanine or tryptophan. A D gene is named only where the DNA matches it firmly. Clone size is given for some rows only: seen once, a few or many times, or a class if the clone is expanded.

d_call	clone_size	v_call	j_call	cdr3_nt	cdr3_aa
TRBD1	few	TRBV10-2	TRBJ1-6	TGCGCCAGCAGCGCTGACAGGGGGAATTCACCCCTCCACTTT	CASSADRGNSPLHF
-	-	TRBV5-6	TRBJ1-5	TGTGCCAGCAGCGAGCGCGGGGGCTGGCAGCCCCAGCATTTT	CASSERGGWQPQHF
-	-	TRBV7-9	TRBJ1-2	TGTGCCAGCAGCTTAGGACAGGTGAACTATGGCTACACCTTC	CASSLGQVNYGYTF
TRBD2	-	TRBV4-1	TRBJ2-3	TGCGCCAGCAGCCAAACGGGAGGGGGCACAGATACGCAGTATTTT	CASSQTGGGTDTQYF
-	-	TRBV6-5	TRBJ2-1	TGTGCCAGCAGTTATCAGGGTAGGAATGAGCAGTTCTTC	CASSYQGRNEQFF
-	-	TRBV19	TRBJ2-2	TGTGCCAGTAGTTCCTCTTGGGGGGACGGGGAGCTGTTTTTT	CASSSSWGDGELFF
TRBD2	-	TRBV13	TRBJ2-2	TGTGCCAGCAGCTTAGTATCGCTAGCGGGAGGTTTGGGGAACACCGGGGAGCTGTTTTTT	CASSLVSLAGGLGNTGELFF
-	-	TRBV6-2/TRBV6-3	TRBJ1-1	TGTGCCAGCAGTTACTACACGGAGTTTACTATGGCTTTCTTT	CASSYYTEFTMAFF
-	-	TRBV28	TRBJ1-2	TGTGCCAGCAGTTTAGCAGGGTATGGCTACACCTTC	CASSLAGYGYTF
-	-	TRBV7-9	TRBJ1-2	TGTGCCAGCAGCCCCCATATCACAGCCACTAACTATGGCTACACCTTC	CASSPHITATNYGYTF
TRBD1	once	TRBV6-5	TRBJ2-7	TGTGCCAGCAGTTACTCCCCGGGACAGAATTACGAGCAGTACTTC	CASSYSPGQNYEQYF
-	-	TRBV9	TRBJ2-7	TGTGCCAGTAGCCTTGAGGCCATCGGGGGTGAGCAGTACTTC	CASSLEAIGGEQYF
-	-	TRBV7-3	TRBJ1-2	TGTGCCAGCAGCCCTGGGACTACGGGGGGCTACACCTTC	CASSPGTTGGYTF
TRBD1	-	TRBV7-9	TRBJ2-7	TGTGCCAGCAGCTCATCCGGGACAGGCTACGAGCAGTACTTC	CASSSSGTGYEQYF
-	-	TRBV7-8	TRBJ2-7	TGTGCCAGCAGCCCCTGGAGGGAGCAGTACTTC	CASSPWREQYF
-	-	TRBV5-8	TRBJ1-2	TGTGCCAGCAGCTTGGGGACAGCAGCCTATGGCTACACCTTC	CASSLGTAAYGYTF
-	-	TRBV7-2	TRBJ1-4	TGTGCCAGCAGCCGTCAGGGTGGTGAAAAACTGTTTTTT	CASSRQGGEKLFF
TRBD1	-	TRBV19	TRBJ1-2	TGTGCCAGTAGTATCCCGAGGGGACAGGGGGTCCGTGGCTACACCTTC	CASSIPRGQGVRGYTF
-	-	TRBV14	TRBJ2-7	TGTGCCAGCAGCCAACCCCGCGGGACTGCGGGTCCGAGGGAGCAGTACTTC	CASSQPRGTAGPREQYF
-	-	TRBV5-1	TRBJ2-7	TGCGCCAGCAGCTTGACAGGATCCTACGAGCAGTACTTC	CASSLTGSYEQYF
TRBD1	-	TRBV14	TRBJ2-1	TGTGCCAGCAGCCAATTGCAGGGGGCGACCTACAATGAGCAGTTCTTC	CASSQLQGATYNEQFF
-	-	TRBV9	TRBJ1-3	TGTGCCAGCAGCGTAGAGCCCAGCGAAGTTTCTGGAAACACCATATATTTT	CASSVEPSEVSGNTIYF
-	once	TRBV5-1	TRBJ2-1	TGCGCCAGCAGCTGGACAGTCGCCTCCTACAATGAGCAGTTCTTC	CASSWTVASYNEQFF
-	-	TRBV7-9	TRBJ2-1	TGTGCCAGCAGCCAGACTAGGATCAACCGGGAGCAGTTCTTC	CASSQTRINREQFF
-	-	TRBV30	TRBJ1-1	TGTGCCTGGAAACCAGGGATAGGGCTGAGGACTGAAGCTTTCTTT	CAWKPGIGLRTEAFF
-	-	TRBV15	TRBJ2-7	TGTGCCACCAGCGGGTACAGTGGGCCCCACTACGAGCAGTACTTC	CATSGYSGPHYEQYF
TRBD1	-	TRBV13	TRBJ1-6	TGTGCCAGCAGCGGACAGGGGGGTTCACCCCTCCACTTT	CASSGQGGSPLHF
TRBD1	-	TRBV7-6	TRBJ2-2	TGTGCCAGCAGCTTAAAGGGGGCTGGCACCGGGGAGCTGTTTTTT	CASSLKGAGTGELFF
-	-	TRBV7-6	TRBJ2-7	TGTGCCAGCAGCTTAGCGGCAGGGCAGAGTTCCTACGAGCAGTACTTC	CASSLAAGQSSYEQYF
TRBD2	once	TRBV5-1	TRBJ2-7	TGCGCCAGCAGCCCTCGGGGGGGGCGGTACTACGAGCAGTACTTC	CASSPRGGRYYEQYF
-	-	TRBV15	TRBJ2-1	TGTGCCACCAGCCCTAGGAACGGGAAGAATGAGCAGTTCTTC	CATSPRNGKNEQFF
TRBD1	-	TRBV18	TRBJ1-5	TGTGCCAGCTCACCGGGACAGGGGTGGAATCAGCCCCAGCATTTT	CASSPGQGWNQPQHF
-	-	TRBV28	TRBJ1-1	TGTGCCAGCACGTTGAACACTGAAGCTTTCTTT	CASTLNTEAFF
TRBD1	-	TRBV3-1/TRBV3-2	TRBJ1-2	TGTGCCAGCAGCCAATCAGGGGGTGTCTATGGCTACACCTTC	CASSQSGGVYGYTF
TRBD2	-	TRBV7-2	TRBJ2-5	TGTGCCAGCAGCCTGACTAGCGGTCCCTACTTC	CASSLTSGPYF
TRBD2	once	TRBV2	TRBJ2-7	TGTGCCAGCAGTGAGGGGACTACCTCTTCCTACGAGCAGTACTTC	CASSEGTTSSYEQYF
-	-	TRBV7-9	TRBJ2-7	TGTGCCAGCAGCTTAGTAGGACAGCTTCTCCACGAGCAGTACTTC	CASSLVGQLLHEQYF
TRBD1	-	TRBV19	TRBJ2-1	TGTGCCAGTAGTACCCGCACCATACCCGGGACAGTCCTTTTGGGCCAGTTCTTC	CASSTRTIPGTVLLGQFF
-	few	TRBV27	TRBJ1-2	TGTGCCAGCAGCAACGGGGGTTATGGCTACACCTTC	CASSNGGYGYTF
-	-	TRBV7-2	TRBJ2-1	TGTGCCAGCAGCTTGGGGGGGGGCCGTAAGTACAATGAGCAGTTCTTC	CASSLGGGRKYNEQFF
TRBD1	-	TRBV24-1	TRBJ2-1	TGTGCCGTCCGGGACAGGGGATCGGATGAGCAGTTCTTC	CAVRDRGSDEQFF
-	-	TRBV4-3	TRBJ2-7	TGCGCCAGCAGCCAAGAACCCAGAAATTACGAGCAGTACTTC	CASSQEPRNYEQYF
-	once	TRBV29-1	TRBJ2-7	TGCAGCGTGTCAGGAGGGATTGGGTACGAGCAGTACTTC	CSVSGGIGYEQYF
TRBD2	-	TRBV19	TRBJ2-1	TGTGCCAGTAGTATACTGCCGGGACTAGCGGGAGGGCAGTTCTTC	CASSILPGLAGGQFF
TRBD2	-	TRBV9	TRBJ2-1	TGTGCCAGCAGCGTAGCGATTGGGGGAGGGCCGGCGGAGAATGAGCAGTTCTTC	CASSVAIGGGPAENEQFF
-	-	TRBV28	TRBJ1-5	TGTGCCAGCAAAGACATCCTCGAAACCAATCAGCCCCAGCATTTT	CASKDILETNQPQHF
-	-	TRBV2	TRBJ1-2	TGTGCCAGCAGAGCAGGGTTCTATGGCTACACCTTC	CASRAGFYGYTF
TRBD2	-	TRBV28	TRBJ2-3	TGTGCCAGCAGTTCGGGACTAGCGGCGAAACTGAGCACAGATACGCAGTATTTT	CASSSGLAAKLSTDTQYF
-	-	TRBV5-1	TRBJ2-2	TGCGCCAGCAGCTTGGAAGCGTTAGAAACCGGGGAGCTGTTTTTT	CASSLEALETGELFF
TRBD2	-	TRBV5-1	TRBJ2-1	TGCGCCAGCAGCCTGCGCACTCTAGCGGGATCCAATGAGCAGTTCTTC	CASSLRTLAGSNEQFF
TRBD2	-	TRBV7-8	TRBJ2-5	TGTGCCAGCAGCTGGAGCGGGAGCAAGGGGGAGACCCAGTACTTC	CASSWSGSKGETQYF
-	-	TRBV10-3	TRBJ2-7	TGTGCCATCAGTGAGTCGGGCAGGGGGGCCGACGAGCAGTACTTC	CAISESGRGADEQYF